This TCR beta chain was sequenced in a study of T cells in Graves' hyperthyroidism and ophthalmopathy. Across the study: Peripheral blood was collected at initial diagnosis, before any treatment. Whole-study findings and limits: In the blood, most expanded thyroid clonotypes above 0.001 appeared as well.

RNA transcripts served as the template for amplifying TCR beta CDR3 regions. A first-round RT-PCR of the TCR CDR3 used the HTBI primer set. Via MiXCR, TCRdb re-called the multiplex PCR reads, giving one row per CDR3 protein. The sample lists 600,000 to 650,000 distinct CDR3 sequences, less than 25% occurring once. Worth noting for this clonotype: Antigen: not known.

Trimming took off 0 bases at V and 1 base at J, with 16 bases between the two ends. Germline V CDR1 and CDR2: DFQATT, SNEGSKA (reference sequence). This CDR3 region has 17 residues. Patients with uncontrolled infections, other autoimmune diseases, pregnancy or lactation were excluded. Sequenced sample: blood. The genes are TRBV20-1 and TRBJ2-1; D uncertain. This sequence was found in a man younger than 45 with Graves' ophthalmopathy. CDR3 in amino acids: CSARDSWPRGSYNEQFF. CDR3 nucleotide sequence: TGCAGTGCTAGAGATTCCTGGCCAAGAGGTTCCTACAATGAGCAGTTCTTC.